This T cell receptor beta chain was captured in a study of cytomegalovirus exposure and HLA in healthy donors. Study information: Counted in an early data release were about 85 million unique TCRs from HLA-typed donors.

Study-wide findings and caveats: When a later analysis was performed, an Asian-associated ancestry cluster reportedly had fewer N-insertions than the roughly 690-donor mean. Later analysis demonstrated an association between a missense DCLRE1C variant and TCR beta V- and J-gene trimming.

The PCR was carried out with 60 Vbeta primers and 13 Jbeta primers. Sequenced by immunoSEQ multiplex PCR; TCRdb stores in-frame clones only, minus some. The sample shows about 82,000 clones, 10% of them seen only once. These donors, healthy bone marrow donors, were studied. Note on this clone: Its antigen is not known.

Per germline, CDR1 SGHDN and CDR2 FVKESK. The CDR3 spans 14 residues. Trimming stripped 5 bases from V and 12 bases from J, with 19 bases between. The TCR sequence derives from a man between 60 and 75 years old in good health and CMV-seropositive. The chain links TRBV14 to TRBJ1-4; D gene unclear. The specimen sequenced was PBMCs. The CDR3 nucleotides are TGTGCCAGCAGCGCCGAACAAGGACGGAGGGAACTGTTTTTT. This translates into CASSAEQGRRELFF.